This section outlines one T cell receptor beta chain sequence together with its context. The CDR3 spans 12 residues. The V and J ends lost 4 bases and 1 base respectively, with 5 bases between them. CDR1 SGHRS and CDR2 YFSETQ come from the germline V gene. This sample was taken from a study of somatic mutations in cytotoxic T cells in rheumatoid arthritis. Clones were sequenced by immunoSEQ multiplex PCR, and TCRdb holds only the in-frame ones, with some missing. In the table there are 15,000 to 20,000 clones, approximately 69% of which are singletons. The specimen sequenced was CD8+ T cells sorted from blood. The rearrangement joins TRBV5-1 to TRBJ1-2; D is unclear. This clonotype originated in a man in his 60s in good health. This chain's CDR3 is CASSPRNYGYTF. As DNA, the CDR3 is TGCGCCAGCAGCCCCCGTAACTATGGCTACACCTTC.